This T cell receptor beta chain originates from a study of cytomegalovirus exposure and HLA in healthy donors (dated by TCRdb to 2016 to 2017). Turning to the overall study: An earlier analysis of approximately 640 of the donors reported about 290 Gb of sequence data and more than 90 million unique TCR beta sequences from 150 million to 200 million T cells. An early release that covered approximately 600 HLA-typed donors contained 300 to 350 gigabases of sequencing data and tens of millions of unique TCR sequences. The genetic ancestry cluster associated with self-reported Caucasian donors included over 65% of the roughly 400 genotyped donors. The study aimed to test whether signatures of past pathogen exposure could be identified by cataloging public T cell receptors. The T cell repertoires of 700 or so subjects were profiled by immunosequencing and related to cytomegalovirus serostatus. In addition to the first cohort of 650 to 750 subjects, a separate validation cohort of around 110 different subjects was used. To predict cytomegalovirus infection status, the study combined high-throughput TCR immunosequencing, statistical association of individual TCRs with disease status, and machine learning. In a later analysis, previously published TCR beta repertoires from 600 to 850 donors were re-analyzed and high-resolution HLA genotyping was added so that TCR occurrence patterns could be studied. Rather than drawing on any new phenotypic data, the later analysis identified candidate immune exposures from TCR beta sequences and the way those sequences occurred across donors. In an earlier analysis of 587 of the donors, high-throughput TCR beta sequencing was used to judge whether each TCR beta V gene segment behaved as functional or pseudogenic. Donor age, sex, ethnicity and CMV serostatus were collected together with the repertoire data. A later genetic analysis used genome-wide SNP genotypes for about three fifths of the 666 donors, treating that subset as a discovery cohort. Every repertoire in the discovery cohort had been generated on one and the same sequencing platform. Both class I and class II loci were covered by HLA typing, at four-digit resolution. The number of donors typed differed by locus, with roughly 620-630 for A, B, C, DRB1 and DQB1, around 500 for DQA1, over 600 for DPA1, and under 490 for DPB1. About five DR-DQ haplotypes were treated as single units for association and clustering because of strong linkage in the cohort. Across some 400 genotyped donors of the cohort, an average of 235,054 unique TCR beta nucleotide sequences per donor were sequenced, and roughly a sixth of those sequences were non-productive.

The cohort consisted of some 730 healthy bone marrow donors. Cohort members were all nominally healthy when sampled, although unrecorded immune exposures were likely present. The donor was CMV seronegative and belonged to the group of roughly 330 seronegative cohort members. A peripheral blood sample was provided by each donor, and peripheral blood mononuclear cells were used for TCR beta sequencing. The Qiagen DNeasy Blood Extraction Kit was used to extract genomic DNA from the blood cell samples. What the work shows at the level of the full study, not this receptor alone: Correlated functional status among segregating V segments might reflect linkage disequilibrium, but an unknown experimental factor could not be ruled out. Around 16 rarely observed V segments, including chromosome 9 orphons, were excluded from the earlier analysis of a few hundred of the donors because counts were too low. In a later analysis, around 17,000 TCR beta sequences were associated with specific HLA alleles at a false discovery rate of 0.05. An earlier analysis of approximately 570 of the donors showed that most TCR beta V segments appeared in productive rearrangements either about 90% or about 30% of the time, which broadly matched IMGT annotations. In this cohort, only TCR beta chains were sequenced, and detectable features were limited by the absence of alpha or paired-chain data. Across donors, most TCR sequences were observed very rarely, whereas some public TCRs were present in many individuals. The only immune exposure information available for the cohort was CMV serostatus. The classifier was reported to diagnose cytomegalovirus status with high specificity and sensitivity in both the original and validation cohorts. A later genetic analysis associated a missense DCLRE1C variant with V-gene and J-gene trimming of TCR beta chains, and an independent cohort replicated the association. In a later analysis, HLA-associated TCR beta chains showed more clonal expansion and lower generation probabilities than non-associated chains that were equally common. Strong co-occurrence of HLA alleles, especially DR and DQ, made assigning TCR associations to individual alleles difficult. A later analysis found that TCR association rates varied across HLA loci, with DRB1 alleles showing the most associated TCRs and HLA-C alleles the fewest. A cluster of highly shared sequence variants was judged likely to be a technical artifact of the sequencing pipeline. A further reported finding was that TCR beta sequences accurately predicted the HLA-A and HLA-B alleles for most subjects in the first cohort. According to a later analysis, most CMV-associated TCR beta chains appeared to be HLA-restricted, and the HLA associations seemed to be driven largely by CMV exposure. According to the authors, the approach could potentially be generalized to other disease states and immunological phenotypes. In a later analysis, several top co-occurrence clusters were reported to appear linked to parvovirus B19, influenza, CMV and Epstein-Barr virus. Sequencing depth was assumed to be roughly uniform across donors in the presence/absence analyses, though that assumption may not hold. In vitro tests confirmed that a few of the cytomegalovirus-associated TCR beta chains recognize cytomegalovirus antigens. HLA typing was unavailable for some donors at each locus, so association tests used only the typed subset. The study listed 150 to 200 TCR beta chains as associated with cytomegalovirus. Compared with the roughly 700-donor mean, donors in an Asian-associated ancestry cluster had fewer N-insertions in productive TCRs, according to a later genetic analysis.

The protocol used for the library was the immunoSEQ multiplex PCR assay. A mixture of 60 forward primers for TCR Vbeta segments and 13 reverse primers for TCR Jbeta segments was used in the multiplex PCR. A multiplex PCR assay on genomic DNA amplified the CDR3 region of rearranged TCR beta genes. The Illumina HiSeq System was used to sequence the amplified TCR beta libraries as 87-base-pair reads. The authors' pipeline ran thus. A later analysis counted tens of millions of unique TCR beta chains across the 640 or so repertoires, and some 12 million of these chains were shared by at least two donors. Raw reads were error-corrected and collapsed into unique sequences with a nearest-neighbor algorithm that merged closely related sequences to remove PCR and sequencing errors. To assign V, D and J gene segments, CDR3 sequences were aligned to IMGT reference sequences. For a sequence to be retained, a match of at least six nucleotides was required to both a V gene segment and a J gene segment. Rearrangements were classified as productive when the CDR3 lacked stop codons and remained in frame with V and J, and all other rearrangements were classified as non-productive. CDR3 was defined by IMGT convention, running from the second conserved V-encoded cysteine to the conserved J-encoded phenylalanine. Sequences without an unambiguous match to a single V gene segment were excluded from the earlier analysis of 450 to 750 of the donors. An earlier analysis of just under 600 of the donors called V segments functional above 56.7% productive rearrangements and segregating when the between-donor standard deviation exceeded 5%. A statistical classification framework was developed to diagnose cytomegalovirus status using the catalog of TCR beta chain sequences. In a later analysis, V and J genes were assigned by comparing TCR nucleotide sequences against IMGT/GENE-DB human TR gene sequences. Using the TCRdist pipeline, a later analysis assigned CDR3 sequences along with most-parsimonious VDJ recombination scenarios. In a later analysis, each TCR beta chain was defined by its CDR3 amino acid sequence together with its V-gene family, and reads without a unique V-gene family were excluded. In a later analysis, around 600 highly shared, low-generation-probability nucleotide sequences were removed to address suspected cross-contamination and a sequencing artifact. For each public chain, a later analysis derived a clonal expansion index from normalized ranks of inferred template counts within each repertoire. In a later analysis, generation probabilities were computed with a VDJ recombination model fitted to out-of-frame rearrangements, and the resulting probabilities were checked against IGoR. A later analysis scored TCR-TCR, TCR-HLA and TCR-CMV co-occurrence with hypergeometric tests, applying a repertoire-size bias correction to TCR pairs. In a later analysis, false discovery rates were estimated by permuting HLA or CMV assignments 20 times. In a later analysis, co-occurring TCRs were grouped using DBSCAN, and TCRdist sequence similarity was added for clustering within HLA-allele-positive subsets. For co-occurrence clustering, repertoires with fewer than 30,000 or more than 120,000 public chains were excluded, along with about five repertoires with anomalous nucleotide sharing. TCRdb took over this immuneACCESS table, retaining in-frame rearrangements with V and J assigned. Such tables are incomplete; in checked studies, under half of the missing clones stem from an unresolved V gene, and the remainder is unexplained. V, J and clone size were drawn from that table, and D and trimming were deduced from the DNA. The sample table shows 150,000 or so clones, and 78% are seen once. Approximately 3% of the sample is taken by the ten largest.

Regarding this clone: Which antigen it targets is not known. No base qualities exist here, and no much larger clone lies one base off it.

The sequence derives from a woman aged 40-49 years in good health and CMV-seronegative. The sample taken for sequencing was PBMCs.

The CDR3 protein sequence reads: CASSPTGTYGYTF. The DNA sequence is TGTGCCAGCAGTCCGACAGGGACCTATGGCTACACCTTC. The chain couples TRBV6-5 to TRBJ1-2, with 7 bases aligning to TRBD1. The cysteine opens and the phenylalanine closes a CDR3 of 13 amino acids. CDR3 DNA only is kept here, 39 bases in frame from base 1. Germline trimming: 5 bases from V, 4 bases from J; junction bases outside gene matches: 4. From the germline V gene, CDR1 is MNHEY and CDR2 is SVGAGI.